This record covers a single T cell receptor beta chain. Antigen: not known. Per the original methods: Sequence data from immunoSEQ were junction-only and lacked quality scores; consequently, filtering differed. Profiled with immunoSEQ multiplex PCR; TCRdb holds only in-frame clones, not every one. For V, J and clone size, that table is used; D and trimming come from the DNA. The data contain roughly 640,000 clones, over 65% of them singletons. The germline gives CDR1 KGHSH, CDR2 LQKENI. V was cut by 5 bases and J by 1 base, with 15 bases left in between. This CDR3 has 16 residues. This sample was included in a study of shared clonotypes between healthy human individuals. The study, taken as a whole, reports: Several donors held approximately 4.5% of naive CD4 clonotypes in common. An expected dependence of interdonor clonotype sharing on sequencing depth was noted. Shared clonotypes across all four donors exceeded non-shared ones in generation probability.

The material sequenced was memory CD4+ T cells sorted from blood. Stated subset: CD45RA-negative fraction. The receptor's source is a woman in her thirties in good health. The chain combines TRBV18 with TRBJ1-3; the D is unclear. The CDR3 nucleotides read TGTGCCAGCTCAGAAAGGGAGAGTGATTCTGGAAACACCATATATTTT. This gives the protein CASSERESDSGNTIYF.